Listed below are T cell receptor beta chains from one sample, sequenced in a study of blood T cell repertoires in COVID-19. Only in-frame clones appear in the TCRdb table, and some are missing; sequencing was by immunoSEQ multiplex PCR. The sample lists about 400,000 clones; around 89% were seen once. The specimen was peripheral blood. The receptors come from a middle-aged man with acute or convalescent COVID-19. CDR3s include the opening cysteine and the closing phenylalanine or tryptophan. Each record gives: D gene, V gene, clone size, J gene, CDR3 DNA, CDR3 protein. D genes are given only for firm matches. Size tells how often a clone was seen (once, few, many) or the class of an expanded clone, and some rows leave it out.

NA	TRBV4-1	NA	TRBJ1-1	TGCGCCAGCAGCCAAGACGGGGCCGGAGGGATGAACACTGAAGCTTTCTTT	CASSQDGAGGMNTEAFF
NA	TRBV27	NA	TRBJ2-3	TGTGCCAGCAGTTTAGGGTTGTGGGGGGGCAGGCCAGATACGCAGTATTTT	CASSLGLWGGRPDTQYF
TRBD1	TRBV6-6	many	TRBJ2-7	TGTGCCAGCATTCGCACCCTATACGGGACAGTCGACTGGGGCGAAACCTACGAGCAGTACTTC	CASIRTLYGTVDWGETYEQYF
TRBD1	TRBV28	NA	TRBJ1-2	TGTGCCAGCAGTCAGACAGGGGGGATCAACTATGGCTACACCTTC	CASSQTGGINYGYTF
TRBD1	TRBV3-1/TRBV3-2	NA	TRBJ1-5	TGTGCCAGCAGCCACAGGACAGGGACCCAGCCCCAGCATTTT	CASSHRTGTQPQHF
NA	TRBV5-4	NA	TRBJ2-2	TGTGCCAGCAGCTTGGTACAGGGCTTAAAGACGGGGGAGCTGTTTTTT	CASSLVQGLKTGELFF
NA	TRBV6-5	few	TRBJ1-2	TGTGCCAGCAGTTCCCCCCAAGCACCCTATGGCTACACCTTC	CASSSPQAPYGYTF
TRBD2	TRBV3-1/TRBV3-2	NA	TRBJ2-1	TGTGCCAGCAGCCAAGATACAGCGGGGGGAGTATACAATGAGCAGTTCTTC	CASSQDTAGGVYNEQFF
NA	TRBV6-1	NA	TRBJ2-7	TGTGCCAGCAGTGAAGCGCGGGGTCAGGGCTACGAGCAGTACTTC	CASSEARGQGYEQYF
TRBD2	TRBV7-2	NA	TRBJ2-1	TGTGCCAGCAGCTTACTTAGGGAGGGTGAGCAGTTCTTC	CASSLLREGEQFF
NA	TRBV9	NA	TRBJ1-5	TGTGCCAGCAGCGTGGGCATTAACAATCAGCCCCAGCATTTT	CASSVGINNQPQHF
NA	TRBV28	NA	TRBJ1-3	TGTGCCAGCAGTGACACAGGGATCTCTGGAAACACCATATATTTT	CASSDTGISGNTIYF
TRBD1	TRBV25-1	NA	TRBJ1-1	TGTGCCAGCAGTGATGCGGACAGGGCTGCTTTCTTT	CASSDADRAAFF
NA	TRBV21-1	NA	TRBJ1-2	TGTGCCAGCAGCAAAGCAGGGACAGATGGCTACACCTTC	CASSKAGTDGYTF
TRBD1	TRBV7-2	few	TRBJ1-2	TGTGCCAGCAGCTCAACAGGGGCAGCTAACTATGGCTACACCTTC	CASSSTGAANYGYTF
NA	TRBV25-1	NA	TRBJ2-7	TGTGCCAGCAGTTCGACTCAACCGACCTACGAGCAGTACTTC	CASSSTQPTYEQYF
TRBD1	TRBV6-5	NA	TRBJ2-7	TGTGCCAGCAGTTACTCCCGACAGGGAAAGCAGTACTTC	CASSYSRQGKQYF
TRBD1	TRBV19	NA	TRBJ1-2	TGTGCCAGTAGTCCAAACCGGGACAGGGGCTATGGCTACACCTTC	CASSPNRDRGYGYTF
TRBD1	TRBV5-1	NA	TRBJ2-7	TGCGCCAGCAGCTCCACGGGGACAGCAATTTCCTACGAGCAGTACTTC	CASSSTGTAISYEQYF
NA	TRBV7-3	NA	TRBJ1-2	TGTGCCAGCAGCTTAGGGGGCCAACCGGGCTATGGCTACACCTTC	CASSLGGQPGYGYTF
NA	TRBV12-5	NA	TRBJ2-3	TGTGCTAGTGGTTTGAGTACGTTTACGGGCACAGATACGCAGTATTTT	CASGLSTFTGTDTQYF
TRBD1	TRBV4-3	NA	TRBJ2-2	TGCGCCAGCAGTCGGGCTATACAGGGGGCGGCGTCCGGGGAGCTGTTTTTT	CASSRAIQGAASGELFF
NA	TRBV4-1	NA	TRBJ2-1	TGCGCCAGCAGCCAAGAATGGGACTCCTATGAGCAGTTCTTC	CASSQEWDSYEQFF
TRBD1	TRBV7-9	NA	TRBJ1-2	TGTGCCAGCAGCTTAGCCGGGACAGCGAACTATGGCTACACCTTC	CASSLAGTANYGYTF
NA	TRBV6-4	NA	TRBJ2-7	TGTGCCAGCAGTGACTCGCCGGGAAGCTCCTACGAGCAGTACTTC	CASSDSPGSSYEQYF
NA	TRBV9	NA	TRBJ1-6	TGTGCCAGCAGCGCCGGAGGTTCCTATAATTCACCCCTCCACTTT	CASSAGGSYNSPLHF
NA	TRBV6-5	NA	TRBJ2-1	TGTGCCAGCAGAGGAATCGGGGAGCAGTTCTTC	CASRGIGEQFF
NA	TRBV19	NA	TRBJ1-2	TGTGCCAGCTCAGGACAGACCAACTATGGCTACACCTTC	CASSGQTNYGYTF
NA	TRBV28	NA	TRBJ2-7	TGTGCCAGCCTAAACGCCGGGTCATCCTACGAGCAGTACTTC	CASLNAGSSYEQYF
NA	TRBV5-8	NA	TRBJ2-1	TGTGCCAGCAGCTTGGGGACCATGGGGAGCTCCTACAATGAGCAGTTCTTC	CASSLGTMGSSYNEQFF
TRBD2	TRBV3-1/TRBV3-2	NA	TRBJ2-1	TGTGCCAGCAGGCGGCGGGGGTCACGCTTTTACAATGAGCAGTTCTTC	CASRRRGSRFYNEQFF
TRBD2	TRBV2	NA	TRBJ2-5	TGTGCCAGCAGTGAGGGGAGCGGGAGGGCGGAGACCCAGTACTTC	CASSEGSGRAETQYF
TRBD2	TRBV5-1	few	TRBJ2-7	TGCGCCAGCAGCCAGTCAGCGGGAGGGTCCTACGAGCAGTACTTC	CASSQSAGGSYEQYF
NA	TRBV5-1	NA	TRBJ1-2	TGCGCCAGCAGCATAACCGGGACGGGGGGCGGCTACACCTTC	CASSITGTGGGYTF
NA	TRBV3-1/TRBV3-2	NA	TRBJ2-7	TGTGCCAGCAGCCACACCTACGAGCAGTACTTC	CASSHTYEQYF
NA	TRBV7-9	few	TRBJ2-3	TGTGCCAGCAGCGAGAGTGTTTCCGATACGCAGTATTTT	CASSESVSDTQYF
TRBD2	TRBV6-5	NA	TRBJ2-2	TGTGCCAGCAGTTATGTGGCTAGCGGGGCCGGGGAGCTGTTTTTT	CASSYVASGAGELFF
TRBD1	TRBV6-5	NA	TRBJ1-2	TGTGCCAGCAGCTGGGACAGGGTGGCTAACTATGGCTACACCTTC	CASSWDRVANYGYTF
NA	TRBV7-9	NA	TRBJ1-1	TGTGCCAGCACCCCCCCAGGGGCGGAAGCTTTCTTT	CASTPPGAEAFF
NA	TRBV6-6	NA	TRBJ1-4	TGTGCCAGCAGTTTTTATCCTACAACTAATGAAAAACTGTTTTTT	CASSFYPTTNEKLFF
TRBD1	TRBV5-5	NA	TRBJ2-7	TGTGCCAGCAGTCTGGCGGGACAGGGAAGGGAGCAGTACTTC	CASSLAGQGREQYF
TRBD1	TRBV3-1/TRBV3-2	NA	TRBJ2-2	TGTGCCAGCAGCCTGACAGGGGGCGTCTCCGGGGAGCTGTTTTTT	CASSLTGGVSGELFF
NA	TRBV27	NA	TRBJ1-5	TGTGCCAGCAGTTGGCGGTATGATCAGCCCCAGCATTTT	CASSWRYDQPQHF
TRBD1	TRBV28	NA	TRBJ2-7	TGTGCCAGCCTGAGGGGACAGGGCCCATACGAGCAGTACTTC	CASLRGQGPYEQYF
TRBD1	TRBV5-1	NA	TRBJ1-1	TGCGCCAGCAGCCCAGGGGGCTTCGGCACTGAAGCTTTCTTT	CASSPGGFGTEAFF
TRBD1	TRBV29-1	NA	TRBJ2-2	TGCAGCGCTGGACAGGGGGACACCGGGGAGCTGTTTTTT	CSAGQGDTGELFF
TRBD2	TRBV5-4	NA	TRBJ2-1	TGTGCCAGCAGCAGGGGACTAGCGGGAGGGTATTACAATGAGCAGTTCTTC	CASSRGLAGGYYNEQFF
NA	TRBV28	NA	TRBJ1-1	TGTGCCAGCAGTTTATTGGCACGATCGGAGGAGAACACTGAAGCTTTCTTT	CASSLLARSEENTEAFF
NA	TRBV7-3	many	TRBJ2-1	TGTGCCAGCAGCAAGAGCGGAAGCTCCTACAATGAGCAGTTCTTC	CASSKSGSSYNEQFF
TRBD2	TRBV2	NA	TRBJ2-1	TGTGCCAGTACTCCGGGACTAGCGGCTTGGGGGCAGTTCTTC	CASTPGLAAWGQFF
NA	TRBV7-9	NA	TRBJ1-2	TGTGCCAGCAGCTTAGAGGGCAGGGGAGTTATTAACTATGGCTACACCTTC	CASSLEGRGVINYGYTF
NA	TRBV28	NA	TRBJ2-1	TGTGCCAGCAGTTTAGGAGGGGACGAGCAGTTCTTC	CASSLGGDEQFF
TRBD2	TRBV27	NA	TRBJ2-3	TGTGCCAGCTCTAGCGGGAGGACAGATACGCAGTATTTT	CASSSGRTDTQYF
TRBD1	TRBV10-3	NA	TRBJ1-4	TGTGCCACCTCACCCTCAGGGCAGGGGGATGAAAAACTGTTTTTT	CATSPSGQGDEKLFF
NA	TRBV28	few	TRBJ2-2	TGTGCCAGCAGTTTATCGGCAGGAGGGGCCGGGGAGCTGTTTTTT	CASSLSAGGAGELFF
NA	TRBV18	once	TRBJ2-5	TGTGCCAGCTCACGTGACGGGGAAGAGACCCAGTACTTC	CASSRDGEETQYF
NA	TRBV2	NA	TRBJ1-6	TGTGCCAGCAGTGAGGAGACCGATTCACCCCTCCACTTT	CASSEETDSPLHF
TRBD2	TRBV24-1	NA	TRBJ2-2	TGTGCCACCAGCGGGACTAGCGTGAACACCGGGGAGCTGTTTTTT	CATSGTSVNTGELFF